This passage covers 28 T cell receptor beta chains from one sample sequenced in a study of circulating CD8 cells and anti-PD-1 response in melanoma. Live CD3+CD8+TCRalphabeta+ cells were sorted into four subsets by PD-1 and/or TIGIT. Each library started from approximately 14 ng of total RNA using the QIAseq Immune Repertoire TCR panel. TCRdb itself ran the reads through MiXCR, one entry per CDR3 protein. The data contain 550 to 700 distinct CDR3 sequences, 5.5% to 8.5% of them singletons. This sample comprised CD8+ T cells from PBMCs, obtained at baseline or after one month of anti-PD-1 therapy (not recorded which). These receptors originate from a human donor with melanoma.

In its sample, this clonotype ranks as large. The CDR3: CASSSRASYEQYF. The CDR3 DNA reads as TGTGCCAGCAGTTCCCGGGCCTCCTACGAGCAGTACTTC. The rearrangement uses TRBV27 and TRBJ2-7, with D uncertain. CDR1 MNHEY and CDR2 SMNVEV come from the germline V gene (reference sequence). Trimming removed 4 bases at V and 0 bases at J, with 7 bases between. This CDR3 is 13 amino acids long.

This clonotype is large within its sample. The chain has TRBV28 and TRBJ1-5; D might be TRBD1 (5 bases). Trimming removed 5 bases from V and 8 bases from J, with 22 bases in between. Germline CDR1 and CDR2: MDHEN and SYDVKM. The CDR3 is made up of 16 amino acids. The CDR3 bases are TGTGCCAGCAGTCCAAGGACCGACGGAGGAGGGGAGCCCCAGCATTTT. It translates to CASSPRTDGGGEPQHF.

This clonotype is labeled large. The V and J genes are TRBV7-3 and TRBJ2-5, with 8 bases aligning to TRBD2. CDR3 length equals 15 residues. Trimming at V came to 6 bases and at J to 2 bases, leaving 8 bases not matched to a gene. From germline, CDR1 is SGHTA and CDR2 FQGTGA. The CDR3 region has the DNA TGTGCCAGCAGTATGACCGGGAGGGCTCAAGAGACCCAGTACTTC. The encoded protein is CASSMTGRAQETQYF.

By share, this clonotype ranks as large. The V gene is TRBV19, the J gene TRBJ2-1, with D uncertain. CDR1 is LNHDA, CDR2 SQIVND, per germline (reference sequence). This CDR3 region has 16 residues. V dropped 2 bases and J dropped 7 bases, with 18 bases sitting between them. The CDR3 protein is CASSIYDGWAGNEQFF. In DNA, the CDR3 is TGTGCCAGTAGTATATACGACGGCTGGGCTGGGAATGAGCAGTTCTTC.

This clonotype ranks as large. The rearrangement links TRBV11-3 to TRBJ2-1; the D call may be TRBD1 or TRBD2 (5 bases each). The germline V gene encodes CDR1 SGHNT and CDR2 YENEEA. The CDR3 is 14 residues long. V lost 3 bases to trimming and J lost 10 bases, with 16 bases between them. The CDR3 reads CASSFGFGAREQFF. The CDR3 coding sequence is TGTGCCAGCAGCTTCGGGTTCGGGGCGCGCGAGCAGTTCTTC.

By share, this clonotype ranks as medium-sized (0.01 to 0.1%). V is TRBV14 and J is TRBJ2-4; 7 bases are a match to TRBD1. This CDR3 comprises 16 residues. In germline, CDR1 is SGHDN, CDR2 FVKESK. V gave up 1 base and J gave up 8 bases; unmatched junction bases: 11. This chain's CDR3 is CASSQAPQGPFDIQYF. Here the CDR3 DNA reads TGTGCCAGCAGCCAAGCTCCACAGGGGCCGTTCGACATTCAGTACTTC. Full variable domain (missing parts from reference TRBV14 and TRBJ2-4): EAGVTQFPSHSVIEKGQTVTLRCDPISGHDNLYWYRRVMGKEIKFLLHFVKESKQDESGMPNNRFLAERTGGTYSTLKVQPAELEDSGVYFCASSQAPQGPFDIQYFGAGTRLSVL.

This clonotype was picked up a small number of times. At one boundary the junction diverges from the germline segment, which might be a read error. The V gene is TRBV27, the J gene TRBJ1-2; D possibly corresponds to TRBD1 (5 bases). Germline assignment: CDR1 MNHEY and CDR2 SMNVEV (reference sequence). This CDR3 region has 14 residues. The CDR3 DNA follows: TGTGCCAGCAGCCCAGGGAGGGGAGACTATGGCTACGCCTTC. Translated, it gives CASSPGRGDYGYAF.

Judged by abundance, this clonotype is large. This chain connects TRBV28 to TRBJ2-1; TRBD2 aligns across 10 bases. The germline V gene has CDR1 MDHEN and CDR2 SYDVKM. The CDR3 runs to 16 residues. The V gene end was trimmed by 6 bases and the J gene end by 2 bases; junction bases not matched to a gene: 7. The CDR3 reads CASSHGSGRTYNEQFF. The CDR3 DNA reads as TGTGCCAGCAGCCATGGTAGCGGGAGGACCTACAATGAGCAGTTCTTC.

By frequency in the sample, this clonotype is medium-sized. This chain uses TRBV7-3 with TRBJ2-1, with 13 bases aligning to TRBD2. The germline V gene encodes CDR1 SGHTA and CDR2 FQGTGA. The CDR3 is 15 amino acids. V lost 4 bases and J lost 8; bases outside the gene matches: 5. DNA for the CDR3: TGTGCCAGCAGCTCACTAGCGGGGGGGCAGGATGAGCAGTTCTTC. As protein: CASSSLAGGQDEQFF.

This clonotype was counted a few times. The rearrangement joins TRBV18 to TRBJ2-3; D is perhaps TRBD1 (5 bases). The germline V gene has CDR1 KGHSH and CDR2 LQKENI. V was clipped by 0 bases and J by 4 bases, with 8 bases between them. The CDR3 runs 14 residues. The CDR3 here is CASSPPTGPDTQYF. For the CDR3, the DNA is TGTGCCAGCTCACCACCTACAGGCCCAGATACGCAGTATTTT.

This clonotype is categorized as large. The genes are TRBV28 and TRBJ2-3; D ambiguous. The V gene lost 4 bases and the J gene lost 0 bases, with 8 bases spanning the gap. The V gene's germline CDR1 is MDHEN and CDR2 SYDVKM. This CDR3 has 14 amino acids. This CDR3 reads CASSSRLSTDTQYF. As DNA, the CDR3 is TGTGCCAGCAGTTCCCGCTTAAGCACAGATACGCAGTATTTT.

The gene calls are TRBV7-2 and TRBJ2-7; tentatively, D is TRBD1 or TRBD2 (5 bases each). Germline-derived CDR1 and CDR2 are SGHTA and FQGNSA. The ends were cut back, 4 bases at V and 7 bases at J, with 17 bases in the middle. The CDR3 is made up of 14 amino acids. The CDR3 DNA is TGTGCCAGCAGCTCCTCGGGGCTCCCGGGGGAGCAGTACTTC. It specifies CASSSSGLPGEQYF.

Sample share makes this clonotype medium-sized. The rearrangement links TRBV29-1 to TRBJ2-2; TRBD1 matches at 7 bases. Germline CDR1 is SQVTM and CDR2 is ANQGSEA. The V and J ends lost 5 bases and 3 bases, in that order; junction bases with no gene match: 0. The CDR3 totals 12 residues. The CDR3 spells CSVTGDTGELFF. The CDR3 DNA sequence: TGCAGCGTTACAGGGGACACCGGGGAGCTGTTTTTT.

This clonotype ranks as medium-sized (0.01 to 0.1%). The rearrangement links TRBV27 to TRBJ2-1, with TRBD2 identical over 9 bases. The CDR3 has 15 amino acids. V lost 6 bases to trimming and J lost 4 bases; unmatched junction nucleotides: 7. Germline CDR1 reads MNHEY; CDR2 reads SMNVEV (reference sequence). The CDR3 region has the DNA TGTGCCAGCAGGCGGAGCGGGGGGACATACAATGAGCAGTTCTTC. Amino acid sequence: CASRRSGGTYNEQFF.

This clonotype is labeled as large. This chain uses TRBV20-1 with TRBJ2-1; 10 positions agree with TRBD2. CDR3 length equals 14 residues. V shed 3 bases and J 2 bases; nucleotides not matched to a gene: 1. Looked up from germline, CDR1 is DFQATT and CDR2 is SNEGSKA (reference sequence). CDR3 nucleotide sequence: TGCAGTGCTAGTCTAGCGGGAGCCTACAATGAGCAGTTCTTC. Translation gives CSASLAGAYNEQFF.

By sample fraction, this clonotype is large (0.1 to 1%). The chain links TRBV19 to TRBJ2-1; 8 bases map to TRBD1. The CDR3 is made up of 14 amino acids. V was clipped by 6 bases and J by 6 bases; unmatched bases: 7. The germline V gene encodes CDR1 LNHDA and CDR2 SQIVND (reference sequence). CDR3 in DNA: TGTGCCAGTAGCCCCCAGGGGGCGCCCAATGAGCAGTTCTTC. Translating it yields CASSPQGAPNEQFF.

This clonotype is labeled as large (0.1 to 1%). The chain carries TRBV4-3 and TRBJ2-5, with 8 positions matching TRBD1. The CDR3 covers 19 residues. Germline assignment: CDR1 LGHNA and CDR2 YSLEER. V lost 2 bases, J lost 5 bases, and 19 bases stayed unmatched. CDR3 loop: CASSQPPRGPISNRETQYF. The CDR3 DNA follows: TGCGCCAGCAGCCAACCCCCCAGGGGGCCTATCTCCAATCGGGAGACCCAGTACTTC.

This clonotype turned up a few times. The junction departs from germline at one end; a sequencing error may be responsible. The genes are TRBV28 and TRBJ2-7; D perhaps matches TRBD2 (5 bases). The CDR3 is 12 amino acids. The germline V gene has CDR1 MDHEN and CDR2 SYDVKM. The DNA of the CDR3 is TGCGCCAGCAGTTTAGCGACCTACGAGCAGTACTTC. Residues: CASSLATYEQYF.

This clonotype is deemed large. J is TRBJ2-1 and V is TRBV19, with D perhaps TRBD2 (7 bases). The germline V gene has CDR1 LNHDA and CDR2 SQIVND (reference sequence). V lost 2 bases to trimming and J lost 7 bases, with 15 bases between them. The CDR3 consists of 15 residues. CDR3: CASSIWAAGANEQFF. CDR3 bases: TGTGCCAGTAGTATATGGGCCGCGGGGGCGAATGAGCAGTTCTTC.

This clonotype is termed large. This chain connects TRBV9 to TRBJ1-1; D is perhaps TRBD1 (5 bases). The CDR3 runs 14 residues. Germline V gene lookup returns CDR1 SGDLS and CDR2 YYNGEE. The V and J ends lost 3 bases and 1 base respectively, with 10 bases between them. DNA for the CDR3: TGTGCCAGCAGCGACCCCCAGGGGAACACTGAAGCTTTCTTT. It translates to CASSDPQGNTEAFF.

The chain employs TRBV30 and TRBJ2-1; 8 nucleotides line up with TRBD1. CDR1 and CDR2 from the germline V gene are GTSNPN and SVGIG (reference sequence). The CDR3 loop spans 13 amino acids. The J segment lost 5 bases and the V segment lost 5 bases, leaving 5 bases of the junction unmatched. The CDR3 reads CAWAPGQDNEQFF. The CDR3, as DNA: TGTGCCTGGGCTCCGGGACAGGACAATGAGCAGTTCTTC.

Judged by abundance, this clonotype is large (0.1 to 1%). The chain is built from TRBV5-8 and TRBJ2-3; TRBD1 matches 10 bases. The CDR3 contains 15 residues. The V gene end was trimmed by 4 bases and the J gene end by 3 bases; junction bases not matched to a gene: 5. The germline V gene has CDR1 SGHTS and CDR2 YDEGEE. The CDR3 DNA is TGTGCCAGCAGCGAGGGACAGGGGTGGACAGATACGCAGTATTTT. Translated, it gives CASSEGQGWTDTQYF.

This clonotype is labeled large. This rearrangement joins TRBV28 to TRBJ2-5, with D possibly being TRBD2 (11 bases). The CDR3 has 22 amino acids. V shed 2 bases and J shed 0 bases, with 31 bases lying between them. Germline CDR1 and CDR2: MDHEN and SYDVKM. The CDR3 loop reads CASSLGGQGRVTGLADQETQYF. The CDR3 coding sequence is TGTGCCAGCAGTTTAGGGGGACAGGGGCGAGTAACGGGACTAGCGGACCAAGAGACCCAGTACTTC.

This clonotype is medium-sized (0.01 to 0.1%) within its sample. The chain employs TRBV27 and TRBJ2-7; perhaps D is TRBD1 or TRBD2 (5 bases each). From germline, CDR1 is MNHEY and CDR2 SMNVEV (reference sequence). The ends were cut back, 4 bases at V and 2 bases at J, with 12 bases in the middle. The CDR3 runs to 14 residues. The CDR3 sequence: CASSSRDGTYEQYF. The CDR3 DNA reads TGTGCCAGCAGTTCGAGGGACGGTACCTACGAGCAGTACTTC.

By share, this clonotype counts as large. The V and J genes are TRBV29-1 and TRBJ2-1; the match to TRBD2 covers 7 bases. Germline CDR1 SQVTM, CDR2 ANQGSEA. V shed 0 bases and J 15 bases; nucleotides not matched to a gene: 11. The CDR3 consists of 13 residues. The CDR3: CSVEDPRDYGTFF. The CDR3 coding sequence is TGCAGCGTTGAAGATCCCAGGGACTATGGCACGTTCTTC.

Relative to its sample, this clonotype is large. The CDR3 DNA is TGTGCCAGCAGCCCCGCTCAGACCTACAATGAGCAGTTCTTC. This encodes CASSPAQTYNEQFF. V and J are TRBV27 and TRBJ2-1; no reliable D call. The CDR3 covers 14 residues. Germline V lookup: CDR1 MNHEY, CDR2 SMNVEV (reference sequence). The V end lost 6 bases, the J end lost 2 bases, and 11 bases lay between the germline ends.

This chain joins TRBV6-4 and TRBJ2-1, with 8 positions matching TRBD1. The CDR3 contains 16 residues. Germline assignment: CDR1 MRHNA and CDR2 SNTAGT. With V trimmed by 2 bases and J by 7 bases, 10 bases remained unmatched. The CDR3: CASSDPGTGGLNEQFF. The DNA of the CDR3 is TGTGCCAGCAGTGACCCTGGGACAGGAGGTTTGAATGAGCAGTTCTTC.

As for this clonotype: Being one base from a much bigger clone, this may be a read error. The chain recombines TRBV19 with TRBJ2-7; maybe TRBD2 (5 bases). Looked up from germline, CDR1 is LNHDA and CDR2 is SQIVND (reference sequence). The CDR3 sequence is 13 residues long. V lost 1 base and J 6 bases, leaving 10 bases between the germline ends. The CDR3 spells CASSIVVASEQYF. CDR3 DNA: TGTGCCAGTAGTATAGTCGTAGCGAGCGAGCAGTACTTC.